This TCR beta chain appears in the sequencing data of a study of T cells and Merkel cell carcinoma outcomes. Broader study findings: In Merkel cell carcinoma, repertoire and T-cell density reportedly predicted outcomes.

The ends lost 0 bases at V and 6 bases at J; junction bases unmatched: 9. The germline CDR1 and CDR2 sequences are SGDLS and YYNGEE. The CDR3 spans 16 residues. As to this clone: What it binds is not known.

The method was immunoSEQ multiplex PCR; TCRdb's version includes in-frame clones alone and lacks a portion of them. The table lists around 14,000 clones, around nine tenths of them singletons. Material for sequencing was tumor tissue from Merkel cell carcinoma. The sequence came from a human donor with Merkel cell carcinoma. This chain connects TRBV9 to TRBJ2-7, with TRBD1 matching 10 bases. The CDR3 bases are TGTGCCAGCAGCGTAGGAGACGGGACAGGGGCTCGCGAGCAGTACTTC. Amino acid sequence: CASSVGDGTGAREQYF. The full variable domain, rest sourced from reference TRBV9 and TRBJ2-7, is DSGVTQTPKHLITATGQRVTLRCSPRSGDLSVYWYQQSLDQGLQFLIQYYNGEERAKGNILERFSAQQFPDLHSELNLSSLELGDSALYFCASSVGDGTGAREQYFGPGTRLTVT.